The 31 T cell receptor beta chains presented below share a single source sample, sequenced in a study of human T cells and chemical hapten exposure. TCRdb reprocessed the RACE reads via MiXCR and lists one record per CDR3 protein. Counted here are approximately 370,000 distinct CDR3 sequences, about 5% occurring once; the ten biggest clones make up over 6.5%. Time point specified: pre-sensitization, week 0. Treatment indicated: therapeutic diphenylcyclopropenone sensitization with weekly scalp DPC. The sequencing used whole blood, collected in connection with sensitization to the hapten diphenylcyclopropenone (DPC). The receptors were sampled from a young woman with alopecia areata. Some clones in this sample may be carry-over from other donors' samples.

This clonotype occurred many times. The chain uses TRBV29-1 and TRBJ1-2, with 7 bases matching TRBD1. The CDR3 totals 12 residues. The junction had 4 bases not matched to a gene; V was cut back by 1 base and J by 8 bases. Germline loops: CDR1 SQVTM, CDR2 ANQGSEA. The CDR3 loop is CSVEGTGEGYTF. The CDR3 region has the DNA TGCAGCGTTGAAGGGACAGGTGAAGGCTACACCTTC.

There are a few counts of this clonotype. The rearrangement links TRBV6-5 to TRBJ1-5, with D possibly matching TRBD1 (6 bases). V shed 5 bases and J shed 0 bases, with 14 bases lying between them. The CDR3 is 16 residues long. Germline CDR1 and CDR2: MNHEY and SVGAGI. CDR3 coding DNA: TGTGCCAGCAGTAGGCAGGGGTTCAATAGCAATCAGCCCCAGCATTTT. This sequence encodes CASSRQGFNSNQPQHF.

This clonotype was observed at least ten times. The chain links TRBV6-1 to TRBJ2-1; no clear D. This CDR3 region has 13 residues. V gave up 6 bases and J gave up 8 bases, with 14 bases separating them. Germline V lookup: CDR1 MNHNS, CDR2 SASEGT. DNA for the CDR3: TGTGCCAGCAGCCAGCCCCCTTTCGATGAGCAGTTCTTC. Its protein product is CASSQPPFDEQFF.

V gene TRBV13 combines with J gene TRBJ1-1; 7 bases line up with TRBD1. CDR3 length: 13 residues. Germline-derived CDR1 and CDR2 are PRHDT and FYEKMQ (reference sequence). J was trimmed by 6 bases and V by 4 bases; bases with no gene match: 5. CDR3 in DNA: TGTGCCAGCAGCTCAATCGACAGGGCTGAAGCTTTCTTT. Its protein is CASSSIDRAEAFF.

At least ten counts were recorded for this clonotype. The rearrangement links TRBV27 to TRBJ2-3; D is tentatively TRBD1 or TRBD2 (5 bases each). Trimming left V 5 bases short and J 2 bases short, with 14 bases between. This CDR3 region has 15 residues. Germline loops: CDR1 MNHEY, CDR2 SMNVEV (reference sequence). The DNA for the CDR3 is TGTGCCAGCAGTGCCGGGACCGGTCCCACAGATACGCAGTATTTT. Amino acid sequence: CASSAGTGPTDTQYF.

This clonotype was observed a handful of times. The V call is TRBV11-2, the J call TRBJ2-3; the D gene is possibly TRBD2 (5 bases). Trimming removed 4 bases at V and 2 bases at J, with 19 bases between. This CDR3 region has 17 residues. The V gene's germline CDR1 is SGHAT and CDR2 FQNNGV. Here the CDR3 reads CASSSNQREAFTDTQYF. CDR3 sequence (DNA): TGTGCCAGCAGCTCTAACCAGAGGGAAGCGTTCACAGATACGCAGTATTTT.

The V call is TRBV5-1, the J call TRBJ2-7; 9 bases align to TRBD1. The CDR3 is 15 amino acids. Looked up from germline, CDR1 is SGHRS and CDR2 is YFSETQ. The trim removed 4 bases at V and 5 bases at J, leaving 10 bases unmatched. Here the CDR3 DNA reads TGCGCCAGCAGCCACCCCGGGACAGGGAACCACGAGCAGTACTTC. Translated: CASSHPGTGNHEQYF.

The rearrangement links TRBV7-3 to TRBJ2-3; weak D call: TRBD2 (5 bases). Trimming left V 5 bases short and J 5 bases short, with 11 bases between. This CDR3 region has 13 residues. Germline V gene lookup returns CDR1 SGHTA and CDR2 FQGTGA. CDR3 in amino acids: CASSTEVQDTQYF. The CDR3 DNA reads TGTGCCAGCAGCACGGAGGTACAAGATACGCAGTATTTT.

With regard to this clonotype: A read error may explain this, as a much larger clone is one base away. The V call is TRBV7-9, the J call TRBJ1-3; D uncertain. CDR1 SEHNR and CDR2 FQNEAQ come from the germline V gene (reference sequence). V was cut by 8 bases and J by 0 bases, with 11 bases left in between. This CDR3 comprises 14 residues. DNA for the CDR3: TGTGCCAGCGTGGGAGGTAGCTCTGGAAACACCATATATTTT. It codes for CASVGGSSGNTIYF. Full variable domain (rest looked up from reference TRBV7-9 and TRBJ1-3): DTGVSQNPRHKITKRGQNVTFRCDPISEHNRLYWYRQTLGQGPEFLTYFQNEAQLEKSRLLSDRFSAERPKGSFSTLEIQRTEQGDSAMYLCASVGGSSGNTIYFGEGSWLTVV.

This chain joins TRBV19 and TRBJ2-7; D tentatively reads TRBD1 or TRBD2 (6 bases each). From germline, CDR1 is LNHDA and CDR2 SQIVND (reference sequence). The CDR3 loop spans 14 amino acids. V dropped 3 bases and J dropped 5 bases, with 14 bases sitting between them. CDR3 bases: TGTGCCAGTAGTATCGGGGGCCTCAGGAACGAGCAGTACTTC. It yields the protein CASSIGGLRNEQYF.

The V and J genes are TRBV4-1 and TRBJ2-7; 10 positions match TRBD2. The CDR3 is 16 amino acids. Germline CDR1 MGHRA, CDR2 YSYEKL. V was clipped by 0 bases and J by 2 bases; unmatched bases: 4. CDR3 sequence reads: CASSQDPSGGAYEQYF. In DNA, the CDR3 is TGCGCCAGCAGCCAAGACCCCAGCGGGGGGGCCTACGAGCAGTACTTC.

This clonotype was counted ten times or more. V usage is TRBV27 and J usage is TRBJ1-5, with D unclear. This CDR3 spans 15 amino acids. V lost 0 bases and J 3 bases, leaving 9 bases between the germline ends. CDR1 is MNHEY and CDR2 is SMNVEV in the germline V gene (reference sequence). CDR3 DNA: TGTGCCAGCAGTTTATCCCCAGAAACCAATCAGCCCCAGCATTTT. Translating gives CASSLSPETNQPQHF.

The rearrangement uses TRBV6-5 and TRBJ1-2; no reliable D call. This CDR3 has 13 residues. The germline V gene has CDR1 MNHEY and CDR2 SVGAGI. The ends were cut back, 2 bases at V and 5 bases at J, with 9 bases in the middle. The CDR3 here is CASSYAGSYGYTF. Here the CDR3 DNA reads TGTGCCAGCAGTTACGCAGGATCTTATGGCTACACCTTC.

This chain links TRBV3-1 with TRBJ1-5; the D gene is possibly TRBD1 (5 bases). Germline loops: CDR1 LGHDT, CDR2 YNNKEL (reference sequence). There are 18 residues in the CDR3. The V gene lost 1 base and the J gene lost 5 bases, with 21 bases spanning the gap. The CDR3 DNA follows: TGTGCCAGCAGCCAAGTTAGGGGCTCCGAGTCGAGGGATCAGCCCCAGCATTTT. It yields the protein CASSQVRGSESRDQPQHF.

This clonotype showed up many times. V is TRBV29-1 and J is TRBJ1-4, with D unresolved. This CDR3 is built from 12 residues. Trimming took 4 bases from V and 5 from J, leaving 8 bases between them. The V gene's germline CDR1 is SQVTM and CDR2 ANQGSEA. CDR3 sequence reads: CSVGNPNEKLFF. CDR3 nucleotides: TGCAGCGTTGGGAATCCGAATGAAAAACTGTTTTTT.

The sample holds a few counts of this clonotype. The chain uses TRBV20-1 and TRBJ1-3; perhaps TRBD1 as D (5 bases). Trimming took 5 bases from V and 10 from J, leaving 15 bases between them. The germline V gene encodes CDR1 DFQATT and CDR2 SNEGSKA (reference sequence). The CDR3 totals 12 residues. The CDR3 nucleotides read TGCAGTGCTTCCGGGACGGTCGGGACCATATATTTT. This sequence encodes CSASGTVGTIYF.

This clonotype was seen many times. The chain joins TRBV4-3 to TRBJ1-2; D is ambiguous. In germline, CDR1 is LGHNA, CDR2 YSLEER. The CDR3 contains 14 residues. Between the trimmed V and J ends, which lost 0 bases and 4 bases, there was a span of 9 bases. CDR3: CASSQDYQSYGYTF. CDR3 in DNA: TGCGCCAGCAGCCAAGATTACCAGAGCTATGGCTACACCTTC.

V gene TRBV20-1 combines with J gene TRBJ1-2, with D perhaps TRBD1 (5 bases). Per the germline V gene, CDR1 is DFQATT and CDR2 is SNEGSKA (reference sequence). This CDR3 is built from 15 residues. Trimming removed 0 bases at V and 5 bases at J, with 16 bases between. In nucleotides, the CDR3 is TGCAGTGCTAGAGAAGGTGGGGGGGTTTGGTATGGCTACACCTTC. Encoded protein: CSAREGGGVWYGYTF.

This clonotype was seen more than once but under ten times. V usage is TRBV6-1 and J usage is TRBJ1-5; D is ambiguous. V was pared by 8 bases and J by 9 bases, with 23 bases between. The germline V gene has CDR1 MNHNS and CDR2 SASEGT. The CDR3 has 15 amino acids. This chain's CDR3 is CASGYGKYDARPQHF. The CDR3 DNA reads TGTGCCAGCGGATACGGAAAGTACGATGCTCGGCCCCAGCATTTT.

The chain combines TRBV14 with TRBJ1-6; D is uncertain. CDR1 and CDR2 from the germline V gene are SGHDN and FVKESK. CDR3 size: 13 residues. Trimming stripped 0 bases from V and 11 bases from J, with 8 bases between. This CDR3 reads CASSQEGGAPLHF. The CDR3 DNA sequence: TGTGCCAGCAGCCAAGAAGGAGGTGCACCCCTCCACTTT.

This chain connects TRBV2 to TRBJ2-2; D uncertain. From germline, CDR1 is SNHLY and CDR2 FYNNEI. CDR3 size: 13 residues. CDR3 sequence: CTLRRSNTGELFF. CDR3 sequence (DNA): TGTACCCTGAGGCGGTCGAACACCGGGGAGCTGTTTTTT.

About this clonotype itself: This clone may be a read error of a much larger clone one base away. The chain employs TRBV11-1 and TRBJ2-1, with 10 bases matching TRBD2. This CDR3 spans 15 amino acids. CDR1 and CDR2 (germline): SGHAT, FQDESV (reference sequence). The CDR3 protein is CTSSPSGGGQWEQFF. Written as DNA, the CDR3 is TGTACCAGCAGCCCCAGCGGGGGGGGACAATGGGAGCAGTTCTTC.

The rearrangement links TRBV5-1 to TRBJ2-7; D is perhaps TRBD2 (6 bases). This CDR3 is 16 amino acids long. Per germline, CDR1 SGHRS and CDR2 YFSETQ. V shed 0 bases and J shed 6 bases, with 19 bases lying between them. In DNA, the CDR3 is TGCGCCAGCAGCTTGGAATGGAGACAGAGAGCGGGCGAGCAGTACTTC. This codes for CASSLEWRQRAGEQYF.

This clonotype was counted many times. The rearrangement joins TRBV4-3 to TRBJ1-1; D may be TRBD1 (6 bases). With 6 bases removed from V and 4 bases from J, the gap between germline ends came to 18 bases. The CDR3 is 15 amino acids. CDR1 LGHNA and CDR2 YSLEER come from the germline V gene. The CDR3: CASRGGRAEGTEAFF. CDR3 nucleotide sequence: TGCGCCAGCAGAGGGGGAAGGGCAGAGGGCACTGAAGCTTTCTTT.

This clonotype occurred a few times. The J gene is TRBJ1-1, the V gene TRBV4-1; possible D gene TRBD1, 5 bases. The CDR3 consists of 12 residues. V gave up 11 bases and J gave up 2 bases, with 12 bases separating them. Germline V gives CDR1 MGHRA, CDR2 YSYEKL. The CDR3 sequence: CASGRTNTEAFF. The CDR3, as DNA: TGCGCCTCTGGGAGGACAAACACTGAAGCTTTCTTT.

V and J are TRBV11-2 and TRBJ2-7; the D is unclear. Germline loops: CDR1 SGHAT, CDR2 FQNNGV. The CDR3 runs 13 residues. V lost 5 bases and J lost 4, with 12 bases in between. The CDR3, as DNA: TGTGCCAGCAGCCCCTCGAACAGTTACGAGCAGTACTTC. It encodes CASSPSNSYEQYF.

The chain links TRBV29-1 to TRBJ1-1; D call uncertain. This CDR3 region has 13 residues. The V end was cut by 0 bases, the J end by 5 bases, with 10 bases between. Germline CDR1 is SQVTM and CDR2 is ANQGSEA. The CDR3 region has the DNA TGCAGCGTTGAAGATTTCAGTTTGACTGAAGCTTTCTTT. It translates to CSVEDFSLTEAFF.

This clonotype was detected only a few times. The gene calls are TRBV4-2 and TRBJ1-1; 11 nucleotides line up with TRBD1. The CDR3 sequence is 15 residues long. After removal of 8 bases from V and 0 bases from J, the junction contained 5 bases not matched to a gene. Germline CDR1 reads LGHNA; CDR2 reads YNFKEQ. The DNA for the CDR3 is TGTGCCAGCCTACCGGGACAGGGGGTGAACACTGAAGCTTTCTTT. This codes for CASLPGQGVNTEAFF.

The V call is TRBV3-1, the J call TRBJ1-4; 9 bases fit TRBD1. The CDR3 is made up of 15 amino acids. Germline V CDR1 and CDR2: LGHDT, YNNKEL (reference sequence). V lost 4 bases, J lost 8 bases, and 8 bases stayed unmatched. Here the CDR3 reads CASSPETGGREKLFF. CDR3 sequence (DNA): TGTGCCAGCAGCCCAGAGACAGGGGGGAGAGAAAAACTGTTTTTT.

This chain joins TRBV5-6 and TRBJ1-1; no definite D call. V was pared by 4 bases and J by 7 bases, with 20 bases between. Germline loops: CDR1 SGHDT, CDR2 YYEEEE. This CDR3 is built from 15 residues. CDR3 in amino acids: CASSHPGRGRSEAFF. DNA of the CDR3: TGTGCCAGCAGCCACCCCGGACGGGGAAGGAGTGAAGCTTTCTTT.

This clonotype was observed many times. This chain uses TRBV19 with TRBJ1-5; D gene unclear. CDR1 is LNHDA, CDR2 SQIVND, per germline (reference sequence). Trimming cost V 7 bases and J 0 bases, with 13 bases left between them. This CDR3 spans 15 amino acids. In DNA form, the CDR3 reads TGTGCCAGTACCGAGACTGTGCATAGCAATCAGCCCCAGCATTTT. Residues: CASTETVHSNQPQHF.